Shown below are 28 T cell receptor beta chains from a single sample sequenced in a study of OX40 agonist ivuxolimab in advanced cancers. The method was immunoSEQ multiplex PCR; TCRdb's version includes in-frame clones alone and lacks a portion of them. The sample lists some 76,000 clones, over 85% occurring once. The source material was CD4+ or CD8+ T cells sorted from blood, sampled in a trial of the OX40 agonist ivuxolimab. These receptors came from an adult with an advanced solid tumor such as melanoma, head and neck, liver or kidney cancer.

The rearrangement links TRBV19 to TRBJ1-3; D gene uncertain. The germline V gene has CDR1 LNHDA and CDR2 SQIVND (reference sequence). The CDR3 totals 11 residues. Trimming cost V 8 bases and J 3 bases, with 5 bases left between them. In DNA, the CDR3 is TGTGCCAGTGCTCTTGGAAACACCATATATTTT. This sequence encodes CASALGNTIYF.

DNA of the CDR3: TGTGCCAGCAGCTTGGGGTCAGGCCCGCGCCCCCTCCACTTT. Translated: CASSLGSGPRPLHF. The V and J genes are TRBV5-6 and TRBJ1-6; D gene uncertain. The germline V gene encodes CDR1 SGHDT and CDR2 YYEEEE. The V end was cut by 0 bases, the J end by 13 bases, with 14 bases between. The CDR3 runs to 14 residues.

This chain connects TRBV2 to TRBJ2-1, with D tentatively TRBD1 or TRBD2 (6 bases each). Between the trimmed V and J ends, which lost 2 bases and 7 bases, there was a span of 15 bases. CDR1 is SNHLY and CDR2 is FYNNEI in the germline V gene. The CDR3 length is 15 residues. CDR3 sequence reads: CASSEWGQEGNEQFF. The CDR3 bases are TGTGCCAGCAGTGAATGGGGGCAGGAGGGTAATGAGCAGTTCTTC.

This chain joins TRBV7-2 and TRBJ2-7; D assignment may be TRBD1 or TRBD2 (6 bases each). In germline, CDR1 is SGHTA, CDR2 FQGNSA. Trimming shortened V by 1 base and J by 2 bases, and 12 bases separated the two germline ends. The CDR3 length is 15 residues. CDR3: CASSLDGGRPYEQYF. For the CDR3, the DNA is TGTGCCAGCAGCTTAGACGGGGGCAGGCCCTACGAGCAGTACTTC.

The rearrangement links TRBV10-3 to TRBJ2-5; 7 nucleotides align to TRBD2. Matching the DNA end better, TRBJ2-7 makes the J call doubtful. The CDR3 extends over 13 amino acids. Germline V gene sequence: CDR1 ENHRY, CDR2 SYGVKD. The CDR3 DNA reads TGTGCCATCGGCGGACTAGACTCCTACGAGCAGTACTTC. The encoded protein is CAIGGLDSYEQYF.

Concerning this clone itself: Other DNA variants within this sample encode the same CDR3. The chain carries TRBV27 and TRBJ1-5; unclear D gene. The germline V gene encodes CDR1 MNHEY and CDR2 SMNVEV (reference sequence). The CDR3 is 14 residues long. V lost 2 bases and J lost 0, with 5 bases in between. This chain's CDR3 is CASSLRGSNQPQHF. Written as DNA, the CDR3 is TGTGCCAGCAGTTTAAGAGGTAGCAATCAGCCCCAGCATTTT.

The V call is TRBV28, the J call TRBJ1-5; D is undetermined. V gave up 2 bases and J gave up 1 base, with 3 bases separating them. This CDR3 region has 13 residues. Per germline, CDR1 MDHEN and CDR2 SYDVKM. CDR3 DNA sequence: TGTGCCAGCAGTTTAGGGAGCAATCAGCCCCAGCATTTT. Protein sequence: CASSLGSNQPQHF.

The chain uses TRBV5-1 and TRBJ1-1, with TRBD1 identical over 7 bases. The V gene end was trimmed by 3 bases and the J gene end by 4 bases; junction bases not matched to a gene: 3. The CDR3 contains 13 residues. CDR1 and CDR2 from the germline V gene are SGHRS and YFSETQ. The CDR3 sequence is CASSSPGGTEAFF. The CDR3 DNA follows: TGCGCCAGCAGCTCTCCAGGGGGCACTGAAGCTTTCTTT.

V gene TRBV10-3 combines with J gene TRBJ2-4; D remains ambiguous. Trimming took 4 bases from V and 3 from J, leaving 7 bases between them. The CDR3 spans 13 residues. Germline V lookup: CDR1 ENHRY, CDR2 SYGVKD. Written as DNA, the CDR3 is TGTGCCATCAGTGTAAAGGACAAAAACATTCAGTACTTC. It yields the protein CAISVKDKNIQYF.

The J gene is TRBJ2-7, the V gene TRBV6-1; the D gene is possibly TRBD1 (6 bases). Germline V lookup: CDR1 MNHNS, CDR2 SASEGT. V was trimmed by 6 bases and J by 7 bases, leaving 16 bases between them. The CDR3 sequence is 13 residues long. The CDR3 spells CASSTRTVREQYF. The DNA for the CDR3 is TGTGCCAGCAGCACGCGGACAGTCCGGGAGCAGTACTTC.

The chain couples TRBV27 to TRBJ1-1; D ambiguous. Germline CDR1 MNHEY, CDR2 SMNVEV (reference sequence). Trimming left V 5 bases short and J 0 bases short, with 10 bases between. CDR3 length: 14 residues. In DNA form, the CDR3 reads TGTGCCAGCAGTCGACGGGAGCTGAACACTGAAGCTTTCTTT. It is translated as CASSRRELNTEAFF.

The chain combines TRBV11-2 with TRBJ1-4; D is unresolved. Germline CDR1 SGHAT, CDR2 FQNNGV. This CDR3 region has 15 residues. Trimming took 5 bases from V and 7 from J, leaving 17 bases between them. CDR3: CASSGRFRGGEKLFF. The DNA for the CDR3 is TGTGCCAGCAGCGGAAGATTTAGAGGTGGTGAAAAACTGTTTTTT. Together with reference TRBV11-2 and TRBJ1-4, the CDR3 gives the full variable domain: EAGVAQSPRYKIIEKRQSVAFWCNPISGHATLYWYQQILGQGPKLLIQFQNNGVVDDSQLPKDRFSAERLKGVDSTLKIQPAKLEDSAVYLCASSGRFRGGEKLFFGSGTQLSVL.

This sequence joins TRBV5-1 and TRBJ1-1; D unclear. Germline lookup yields CDR1 SGHRS and CDR2 YFSETQ. The V end was cut by 1 base, the J end by 7 bases, with 8 bases between. The CDR3 has 12 amino acids. The CDR3 coding sequence is TGCGCCAGCAGCTTGCTCGGCCTTGAAGCTTTCTTT. This encodes CASSLLGLEAFF.

The V and J genes are TRBV30 and TRBJ2-7; TRBD1 agrees at 7 bases. The germline V gene encodes CDR1 GTSNPN and CDR2 SVGIG (reference sequence). J lost 4 bases, V lost 2 bases, and 5 bases had no gene match. The CDR3 runs to 13 residues. In DNA form, the CDR3 reads TGTGCCTGGAGTCAACAGGGGTCGTACGAGCAGTACTTC. It encodes CAWSQQGSYEQYF.

This clone has only one observation. This sequence joins TRBV9 and TRBJ2-7; D might be TRBD1 (5 bases). The CDR3 length is 14 residues. With 0 bases removed from V and 3 bases from J, the gap between germline ends came to 10 bases. Germline lookup yields CDR1 SGDLS and CDR2 YYNGEE. CDR3 coding DNA: TGTGCCAGCAGCGTAGATGGCAGGGTCTACGAGCAGTACTTC. It translates to CASSVDGRVYEQYF. Together with reference TRBV9 and TRBJ2-7, the CDR3 gives the full variable domain: DSGVTQTPKHLITATGQRVTLRCSPRSGDLSVYWYQQSLDQGLQFLIQYYNGEERAKGNILERFSAQQFPDLHSELNLSSLELGDSALYFCASSVDGRVYEQYFGPGTRLTVT.

This clone appeared a single time. The chain uses TRBV29-1 and TRBJ2-2; no definite D call. V was cut by 2 bases and J by 7 bases, with 8 bases left in between. This CDR3 is 12 amino acids long. The germline V gene has CDR1 SQVTM and CDR2 ANQGSEA. In DNA form, the CDR3 reads TGCAGCGTTGAAACAGCAGTCGGGGAGCTGTTTTTT. It is translated as CSVETAVGELFF.

V and J are TRBV13 and TRBJ2-1; the match to TRBD2 covers 10 bases. V was clipped by 5 bases and J by 8 bases; unmatched bases: 9. This CDR3 spans 15 amino acids. Germline V lookup: CDR1 PRHDT, CDR2 FYEKMQ (reference sequence). The CDR3 sequence: CASSAGLAKEDEQFF. Here the CDR3 DNA reads TGTGCCAGCAGCGCGGGACTAGCGAAGGAGGATGAGCAGTTCTTC.

The rearrangement joins TRBV5-6 to TRBJ1-2, with a possible D match to TRBD1 (6 bases). The CDR3 contains 13 residues. The germline CDR1 and CDR2 sequences are SGHDT and YYEEEE. Deletions cut 4 bases from V and 8 bases from J, with 15 bases between. CDR3 amino acids: CASSTLQGSGYTF. The CDR3 DNA reads as TGTGCCAGCAGCACTCTACAGGGATCCGGCTACACCTTC.

As DNA, the CDR3 is TGTGCCAGCACGGGACGGACTACGAGGTCCCAGCATTTT. Translating it yields CASTGRTTRSQHF. The chain couples TRBV5-8 to TRBJ1-5, with D possibly TRBD1 on 5 matching bases. CDR1 SGHTS and CDR2 YDEGEE come from the germline V gene. The V end was cut by 6 bases, the J end by 11 bases, with 18 bases between. The CDR3 runs 13 residues.

The chain employs TRBV5-1 and TRBJ1-2; D gene uncertain. The CDR3 sequence is 15 residues long. V shed 0 bases and J shed 4 bases, with 13 bases lying between them. Germline V gives CDR1 SGHRS, CDR2 YFSETQ. CDR3 sequence reads: CASSLERDTSYGYTF. DNA of the CDR3: TGCGCCAGCAGCTTGGAGAGAGACACCTCCTATGGCTACACCTTC.

This clone was seen once. The rearrangement joins TRBV28 to TRBJ2-1, with 13 bases identical to TRBD2. CDR1 is MDHEN, CDR2 SYDVKM, per germline. This CDR3 spans 15 amino acids. Trimming took 6 bases from V and 5 from J; bases not matched to a gene: 4. CDR3 region: CASSRGTSGNNEQFF. The CDR3 DNA reads as TGTGCCAGCAGCCGAGGGACTAGCGGGAACAATGAGCAGTTCTTC.

This sequence joins TRBV11-2 and TRBJ1-1, with D possibly being TRBD1 (5 bases). CDR3 length equals 14 residues. Germline CDR1 reads SGHAT; CDR2 reads FQNNGV. V lost 2 bases, J lost 1 base, and 8 bases lay in between. The CDR3 spells CASSLRGKNTEAFF. The CDR3 DNA is TGTGCCAGCAGCTTAAGGGGCAAGAACACTGAAGCTTTCTTT.

V and J are TRBV18 and TRBJ1-6; D unresolved. Germline CDR1 reads KGHSH; CDR2 reads LQKENI. CDR3 length equals 16 residues. Trimming pared 2 bases from V and 0 bases from J, leaving 8 bases between. This chain's CDR3 is CASSPAGSSYNSPLHF. The DNA of the CDR3 is TGTGCCAGCTCACCAGCGGGGAGCTCCTATAATTCACCCCTCCACTTT.

This chain links TRBV27 with TRBJ1-4; TRBD1 might be the D (5 bases). CDR3 size: 13 residues. CDR1 and CDR2 (germline): MNHEY, SMNVEV (reference sequence). V was shortened by 3 bases and J by 8 bases, with 10 bases between the two germline ends. CDR3 in DNA: TGTGCCAGCAGTTTTCTGGGACGGGAAAAACTGTTTTTT. Protein: CASSFLGREKLFF. Looking up the rest from reference TRBV27 and TRBJ1-4 gives the full variable domain: EAQVTQNPRYLITVTGKKLTVTCSQNMNHEYMSWYRQDPGLGLRQIYYSMNVEVTDKGDVPEGYKVSRKEKRNFPLILESPSPNQTSLYFCASSFLGREKLFFGSGTQLSVL.

The chain links TRBV2 to TRBJ2-7; D is uncertain. The CDR3 runs 11 residues. From germline, CDR1 is SNHLY and CDR2 FYNNEI. V was trimmed by 7 bases and J by 6 bases, leaving 10 bases between them. As DNA, the CDR3 is TGTGCCAGCACCCCCAACAGCGAGCAGTACTTC. Protein: CASTPNSEQYF.

J is TRBJ1-2 and V is TRBV18; D not resolved. Germline CDR1 reads KGHSH; CDR2 reads LQKENI. The CDR3 spans 17 residues. Trimming pared 2 bases from V and 4 bases from J, leaving 20 bases between. In nucleotides, the CDR3 is TGTGCCAGCTCACCAAGCATTGCGAGGGCGGGAAGCTATGGCTACACCTTC. Its translation: CASSPSIARAGSYGYTF.

The chain carries TRBV30 and TRBJ2-3; D call uncertain. V lost 2 bases, J lost 3 bases, and 0 bases lay in between. The germline CDR1 and CDR2 sequences are GTSNPN and SVGIG (reference sequence). The CDR3 spans 10 residues. The CDR3 protein is CAWSTDTQYF. DNA for the CDR3: TGTGCCTGGAGTACAGATACGCAGTATTTT.

The CDR3 spells CASSPDTSGRRDGEQYF. The CDR3 nucleotides are TGTGCCAGCAGCCCAGATACTAGCGGGAGGAGAGACGGCGAGCAGTACTTC. V is TRBV7-9 and J is TRBJ2-7; 12 bases match TRBD2. J gave up 6 bases and V 5 bases, and 14 bases lay outside the gene matches. The CDR3 loop spans 17 amino acids. From germline, CDR1 is SEHNR and CDR2 FQNEAQ (reference sequence). Supplemented by reference TRBV7-9 and TRBJ2-7, the full variable domain reads DTGVSQNPRHKITKRGQNVTFRCDPISEHNRLYWYRQTLGQGPEFLTYFQNEAQLEKSRLLSDRFSAERPKGSFSTLEIQRTEQGDSAMYLCASSPDTSGRRDGEQYFGPGTRLTVT.